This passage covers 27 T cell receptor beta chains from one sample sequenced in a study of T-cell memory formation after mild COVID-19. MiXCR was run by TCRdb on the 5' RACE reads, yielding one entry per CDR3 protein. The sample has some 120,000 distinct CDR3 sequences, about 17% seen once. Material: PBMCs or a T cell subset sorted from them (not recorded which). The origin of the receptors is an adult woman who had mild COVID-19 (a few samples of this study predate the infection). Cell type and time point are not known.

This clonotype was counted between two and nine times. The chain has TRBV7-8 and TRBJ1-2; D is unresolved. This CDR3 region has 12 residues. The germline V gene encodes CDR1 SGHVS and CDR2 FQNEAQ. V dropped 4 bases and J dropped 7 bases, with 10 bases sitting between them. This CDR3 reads CASSSHGFGYTF. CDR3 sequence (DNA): TGTGCCAGCAGCTCGCACGGTTTTGGCTACACCTTC.

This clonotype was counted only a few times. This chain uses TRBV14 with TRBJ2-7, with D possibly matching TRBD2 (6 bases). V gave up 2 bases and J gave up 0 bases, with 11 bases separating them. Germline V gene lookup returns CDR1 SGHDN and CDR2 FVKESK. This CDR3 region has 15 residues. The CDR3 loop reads CASSQSLATSYEQYF. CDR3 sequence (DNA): TGTGCCAGCAGCCAATCTCTAGCGACCTCCTACGAGCAGTACTTC.

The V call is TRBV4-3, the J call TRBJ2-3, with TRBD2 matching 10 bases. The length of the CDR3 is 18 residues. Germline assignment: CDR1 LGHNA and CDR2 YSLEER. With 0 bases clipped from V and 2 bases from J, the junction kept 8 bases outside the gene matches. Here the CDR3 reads CASSQDPSGSSYTDTQYF. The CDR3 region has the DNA TGCGCCAGCAGCCAAGATCCTAGCGGGAGTAGCTACACAGATACGCAGTATTTT.

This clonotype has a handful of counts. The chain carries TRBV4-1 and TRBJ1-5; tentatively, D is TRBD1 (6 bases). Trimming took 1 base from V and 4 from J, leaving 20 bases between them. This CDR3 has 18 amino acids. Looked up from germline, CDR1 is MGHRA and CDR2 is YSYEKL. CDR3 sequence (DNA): TGCGCCAGCAGCCAAGTCATAATACGGGACATTGATAATCAGCCCCAGCATTTT. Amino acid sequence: CASSQVIIRDIDNQPQHF.

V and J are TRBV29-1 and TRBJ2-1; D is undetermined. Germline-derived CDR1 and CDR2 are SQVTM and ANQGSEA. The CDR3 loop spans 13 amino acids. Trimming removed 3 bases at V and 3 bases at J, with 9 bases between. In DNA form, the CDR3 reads TGCAGCGTTGAGGTAGTTGGCTACAATGAGCAGTTCTTC. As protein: CSVEVVGYNEQFF.

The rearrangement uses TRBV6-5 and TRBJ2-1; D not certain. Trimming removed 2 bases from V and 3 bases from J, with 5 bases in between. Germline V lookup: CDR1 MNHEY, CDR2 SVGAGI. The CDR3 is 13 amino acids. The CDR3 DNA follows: TGTGCCAGCAGTTACCGCTACTACAATGAGCAGTTCTTC. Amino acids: CASSYRYYNEQFF.

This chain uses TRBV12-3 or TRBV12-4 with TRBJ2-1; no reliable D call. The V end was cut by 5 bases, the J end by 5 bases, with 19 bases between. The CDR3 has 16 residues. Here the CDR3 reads CASSAKGQPQNNEQFF. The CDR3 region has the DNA TGTGCCAGCAGTGCTAAGGGCCAGCCGCAAAACAATGAGCAGTTCTTC.

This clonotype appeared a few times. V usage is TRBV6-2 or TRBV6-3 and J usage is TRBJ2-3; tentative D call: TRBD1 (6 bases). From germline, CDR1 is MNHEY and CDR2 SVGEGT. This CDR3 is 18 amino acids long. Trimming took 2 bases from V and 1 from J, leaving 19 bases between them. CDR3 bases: TGTGCCAGCAGTTACAAGGCCCCTGGGGGCCGTGGCACAGATACGCAGTATTTT. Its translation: CASSYKAPGGRGTDTQYF.

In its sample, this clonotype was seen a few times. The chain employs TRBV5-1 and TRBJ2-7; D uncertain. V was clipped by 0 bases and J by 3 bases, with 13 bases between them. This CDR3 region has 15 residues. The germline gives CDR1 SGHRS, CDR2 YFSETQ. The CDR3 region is CASSLGVAEDYEQYF. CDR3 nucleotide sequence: TGCGCCAGCAGCTTGGGGGTGGCAGAGGACTACGAGCAGTACTTC.

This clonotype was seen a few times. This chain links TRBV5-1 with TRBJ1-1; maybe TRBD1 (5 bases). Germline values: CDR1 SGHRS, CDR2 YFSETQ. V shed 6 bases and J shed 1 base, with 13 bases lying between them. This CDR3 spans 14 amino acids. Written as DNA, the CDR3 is TGCGCCAGCAACGAGGGACGAGGGAACACTGAAGCTTTCTTT. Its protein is CASNEGRGNTEAFF. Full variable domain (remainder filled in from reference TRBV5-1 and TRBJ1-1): KAGVTQTPRYLIKTRGQQVTLSCSPISGHRSVSWYQQTPGQGLQFLFEYFSETQRNKGNFPGRFSGRQFSNSRSEMNVSTLELGDSALYLCASNEGRGNTEAFFGQGTRLTVV.

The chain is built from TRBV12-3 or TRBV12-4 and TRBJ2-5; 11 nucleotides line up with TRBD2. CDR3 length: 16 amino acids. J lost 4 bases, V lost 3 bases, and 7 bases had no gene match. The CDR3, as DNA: TGTGCCAGCAGTTTTAGCGGGAGGGCTTCGGGAGAGACCCAGTACTTC. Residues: CASSFSGRASGETQYF.

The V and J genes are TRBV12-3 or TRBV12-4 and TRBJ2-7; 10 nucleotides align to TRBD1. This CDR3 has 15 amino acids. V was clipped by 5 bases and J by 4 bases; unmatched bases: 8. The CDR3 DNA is TGTGCCAGCAGTGTCTCTCCGGGACAGGGGTACGAGCAGTACTTC. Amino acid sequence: CASSVSPGQGYEQYF.

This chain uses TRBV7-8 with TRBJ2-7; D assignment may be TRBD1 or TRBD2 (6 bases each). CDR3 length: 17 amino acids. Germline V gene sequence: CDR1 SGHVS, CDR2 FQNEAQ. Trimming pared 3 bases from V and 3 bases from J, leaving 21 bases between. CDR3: CASSFFRKGEALYEQYF. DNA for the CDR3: TGTGCCAGCAGCTTCTTCCGCAAGGGGGAGGCCCTCTACGAGCAGTACTTC.

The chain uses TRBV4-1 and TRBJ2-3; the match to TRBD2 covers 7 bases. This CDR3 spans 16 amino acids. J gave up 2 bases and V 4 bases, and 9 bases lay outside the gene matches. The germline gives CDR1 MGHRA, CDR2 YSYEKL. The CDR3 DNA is TGCGCCAGCAGCCCGGGACTAAGCGGCATCACAGATACGCAGTATTTT. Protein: CASSPGLSGITDTQYF.

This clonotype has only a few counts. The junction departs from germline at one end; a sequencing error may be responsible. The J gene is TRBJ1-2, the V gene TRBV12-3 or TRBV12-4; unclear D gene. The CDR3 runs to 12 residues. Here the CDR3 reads CAISRTNYVYTF. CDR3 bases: TGTGCCATCAGTAGGACTAACTATGTCTACACCTTC.

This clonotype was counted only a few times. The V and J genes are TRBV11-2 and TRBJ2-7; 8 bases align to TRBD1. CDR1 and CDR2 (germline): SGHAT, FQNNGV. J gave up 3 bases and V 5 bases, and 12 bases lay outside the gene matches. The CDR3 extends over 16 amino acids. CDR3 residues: CASSPLRWDRNYEQYF. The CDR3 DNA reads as TGTGCCAGCAGCCCCTTAAGGTGGGACAGGAACTACGAGCAGTACTTC.

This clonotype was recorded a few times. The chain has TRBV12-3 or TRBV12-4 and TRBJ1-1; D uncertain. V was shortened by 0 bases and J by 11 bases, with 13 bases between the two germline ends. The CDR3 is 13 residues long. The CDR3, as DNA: TGTGCCAGCAGTTTAGCGCGAGGGCTGAGTGCTTTCTTT. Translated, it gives CASSLARGLSAFF.

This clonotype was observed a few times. The CDR3 sequence: CASSVPLGAGAISGANVLTF. CDR3 nucleotide sequence: TGTGCCAGCAGTGTTCCATTGGGGGCAGGGGCTATCTCTGGGGCCAACGTCCTGACTTTC. The chain combines TRBV25-1 with TRBJ2-6, with a possible D match to TRBD1 (6 bases). Between the trimmed V and J ends, which lost 4 bases and 0 bases, there was a span of 22 bases. The germline V gene encodes CDR1 MGHDK and CDR2 SYGVNS. The length of the CDR3 is 20 residues.

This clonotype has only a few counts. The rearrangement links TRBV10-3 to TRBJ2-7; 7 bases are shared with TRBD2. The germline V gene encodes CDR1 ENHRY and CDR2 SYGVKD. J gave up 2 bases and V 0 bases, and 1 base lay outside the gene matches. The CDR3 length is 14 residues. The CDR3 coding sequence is TGTGCCATCAGTGAGTCCGGACTAGCCTACGAGCAGTACTTC. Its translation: CAISESGLAYEQYF.

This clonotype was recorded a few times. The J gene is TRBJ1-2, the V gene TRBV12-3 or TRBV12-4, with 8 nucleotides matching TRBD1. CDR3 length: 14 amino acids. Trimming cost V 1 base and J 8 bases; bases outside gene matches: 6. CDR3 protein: CASSLGQGAAGYTF. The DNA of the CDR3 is TGTGCCAGCAGTTTAGGGCAGGGGGCGGCGGGCTACACCTTC.

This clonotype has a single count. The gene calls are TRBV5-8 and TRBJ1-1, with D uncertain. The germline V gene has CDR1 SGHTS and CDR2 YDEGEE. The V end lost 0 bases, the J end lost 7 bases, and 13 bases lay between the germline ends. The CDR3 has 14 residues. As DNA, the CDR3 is TGTGCCAGCAGCTTGGGTGGGTTGAGAGTTGAAGCTTTCTTT. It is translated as CASSLGGLRVEAFF.

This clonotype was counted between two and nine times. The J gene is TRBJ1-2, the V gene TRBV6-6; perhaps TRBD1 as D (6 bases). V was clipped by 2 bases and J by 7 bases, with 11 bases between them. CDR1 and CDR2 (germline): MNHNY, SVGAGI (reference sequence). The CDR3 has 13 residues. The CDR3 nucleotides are TGTGCCAGCAGTTACGACAGGATAACTGGCTACACCTTC. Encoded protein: CASSYDRITGYTF.

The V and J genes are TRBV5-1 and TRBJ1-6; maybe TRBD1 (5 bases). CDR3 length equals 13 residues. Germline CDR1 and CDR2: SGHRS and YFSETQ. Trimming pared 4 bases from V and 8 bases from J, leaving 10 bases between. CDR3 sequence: CASSVRVDSPLHF. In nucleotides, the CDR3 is TGCGCCAGCAGCGTCAGGGTTGATTCACCCCTCCACTTT.

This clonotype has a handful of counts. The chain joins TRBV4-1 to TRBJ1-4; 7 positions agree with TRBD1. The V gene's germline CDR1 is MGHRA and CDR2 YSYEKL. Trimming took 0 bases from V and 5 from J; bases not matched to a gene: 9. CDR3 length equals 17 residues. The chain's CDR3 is CASSQETNPGQNEKLFF. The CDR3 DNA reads TGCGCCAGCAGCCAAGAAACTAATCCGGGACAGAATGAAAAACTGTTTTTT.

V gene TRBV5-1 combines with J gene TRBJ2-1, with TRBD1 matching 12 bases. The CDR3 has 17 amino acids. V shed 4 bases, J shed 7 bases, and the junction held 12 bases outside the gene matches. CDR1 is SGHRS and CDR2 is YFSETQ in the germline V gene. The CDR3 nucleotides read TGCGCCAGCAGCCTTTACCCGCCGGGACAGGGGGCTAATGAGCAGTTCTTC. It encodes CASSLYPPGQGANEQFF. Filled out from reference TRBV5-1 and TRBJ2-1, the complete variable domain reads KAGVTQTPRYLIKTRGQQVTLSCSPISGHRSVSWYQQTPGQGLQFLFEYFSETQRNKGNFPGRFSGRQFSNSRSEMNVSTLELGDSALYLCASSLYPPGQGANEQFFGPGTRLTVL.

CDR3 sequence: CASSSRLGGRAEAFF. The CDR3 coding sequence is TGTGCCAGCAGCTCGCGCCTGGGGGGTCGTGCTGAAGCTTTCTTT. The gene calls are TRBV11-2 and TRBJ1-1, with D perhaps matching TRBD1 (5 bases). Germline values: CDR1 SGHAT, CDR2 FQNNGV. V lost 4 bases, J lost 6 bases, and 18 bases lay in between. This CDR3 contains 15 residues.

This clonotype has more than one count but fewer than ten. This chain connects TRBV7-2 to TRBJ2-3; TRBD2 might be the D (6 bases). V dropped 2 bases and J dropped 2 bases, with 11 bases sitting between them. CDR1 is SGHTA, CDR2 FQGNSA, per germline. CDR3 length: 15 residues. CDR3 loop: CASSLRLVPTDTQYF. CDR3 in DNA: TGTGCCAGCAGCTTAAGACTAGTCCCCACAGATACGCAGTATTTT.